This passage covers 5 T cell receptor beta chains from one sample sequenced in a study of cytomegalovirus exposure and HLA in healthy donors. Use of 60 Vbeta and 13 Jbeta primers characterized the PCR. Sequencing was performed with immunoSEQ multiplex PCR; in TCRdb, only in-frame clones are kept and a portion is missing. The sample lists about 130,000 clones; roughly a tenth were seen once. Specimen: PBMCs. These receptors were collected from a young woman in good health and CMV-seropositive.

In its sample, this clone was seen once. A read error may account for a junction end that differs from germline. The chain combines TRBV7-7 with TRBJ2-5; TRBD1 is a possible D gene (5 bases). The CDR3 has 15 amino acids. CDR1 is SSHAT, CDR2 FNYEAQ, per germline (reference sequence). The CDR3 region is CASSLYQGQAETQYF. The CDR3 DNA follows: TGTGCTAGCAGCTTATATCAGGGTCAGGCAGAGACCCAGTACTTC.

This clone was seen only a few times. The rearrangement uses TRBV7-9 and TRBJ1-3; D gene unclear. Germline CDR1 is SEHNR and CDR2 is FQNEAQ (reference sequence). Trimming left V 1 base short and J 2 bases short, with 6 bases between. This CDR3 has 14 amino acids. CDR3 in amino acids: CASSLGLPGNTIYF. Here the CDR3 DNA reads TGTGCCAGCAGCTTAGGGCTTCCTGGAAACACCATATATTTT.

This clone was observed a handful of times. This chain links TRBV28 with TRBJ1-5; D is unclear. The V end lost 3 bases, the J end lost 0 bases, and 6 bases lay between the germline ends. Looked up from germline, CDR1 is MDHEN and CDR2 is SYDVKM. This CDR3 is built from 14 residues. The CDR3 is CASSFGFSNQPQHF. The CDR3 nucleotides are TGTGCCAGCAGTTTTGGCTTTAGCAATCAGCCCCAGCATTTT.

The V and J genes are TRBV7-9 and TRBJ2-1; 8 bases align to TRBD2. CDR1 is SEHNR, CDR2 FQNEAQ, per germline (reference sequence). This CDR3 is built from 15 residues. With 5 bases clipped from V and 5 bases from J, the junction kept 8 bases outside the gene matches. CDR3 residues: CASSPGLDANNEQFF. In DNA form, the CDR3 reads TGTGCCAGCAGCCCGGGACTAGATGCCAACAATGAGCAGTTCTTC.

This CDR3 reads CASRLEYGYTF. In DNA, the CDR3 is TGTGCCAGTCGCTTGGAGTATGGCTACACCTTC. The V and J genes are TRBV2 and TRBJ1-2; D is ambiguous. The V end lost 9 bases, the J end lost 5 bases, and 10 bases lay between the germline ends. Looked up from germline, CDR1 is SNHLY and CDR2 is FYNNEI. CDR3 length: 11 residues. Full variable domain (rest looked up from reference TRBV2 and TRBJ1-2): EPEVTQTPSHQVTQMGQEVILRCVPISNHLYFYWYRQILGQKVEFLVSFYNNEISEKSEIFDDQFSVERPDGSNFTLKIRSTKLEDSAMYFCASRLEYGYTFGSGTRLTVV.